The 31 T cell receptor beta chains reported below all come from one sample, sequenced in a study of blood T cell repertoires in COVID-19. TCRdb's copy holds only in-frame clones and misses some; the assay was immunoSEQ multiplex PCR. Of some 120,000 clones listed, around 83% are singletons. Sequencing input: peripheral blood. These receptor sequences come from a woman in her forties or fifties with acute or convalescent COVID-19.

The chain joins TRBV29-1 to TRBJ2-3, with TRBD2 as a possible D gene (5 bases). Germline-derived CDR1 and CDR2 are SQVTM and ANQGSEA. This CDR3 comprises 14 residues. The V and J ends lost 7 bases and 0 bases respectively, with 14 bases between them. As DNA, the CDR3 is TGCAGCGCCCCCCGGTCGGGAAGCACAGATACGCAGTATTTT. As protein: CSAPRSGSTDTQYF.

This chain uses TRBV30 with TRBJ1-3, with a possible D match to TRBD1 (6 bases). The germline V gene has CDR1 GTSNPN and CDR2 SVGIG (reference sequence). The CDR3 sequence is 14 residues long. Trimming took off 5 bases at V and 2 bases at J, with 13 bases between the two ends. The CDR3 loop is CAWFHREAGNTIYF. CDR3 in DNA: TGTGCCTGGTTCCACAGGGAAGCTGGAAACACCATATATTTT.

The chain joins TRBV30 to TRBJ2-2; D is unresolved. Germline V gives CDR1 GTSNPN, CDR2 SVGIG (reference sequence). Trimming took 0 bases from V and 1 from J, leaving 3 bases between them. The CDR3 consists of 13 residues. In nucleotides, the CDR3 is TGTGCCTGGAGTGTACTGAACACCGGGGAGCTGTTTTTT. Its protein product is CAWSVLNTGELFF.

The rearrangement uses TRBV19 and TRBJ1-5; maybe TRBD1 (5 bases). CDR3 length: 13 amino acids. Germline CDR1 LNHDA, CDR2 SQIVND (reference sequence). Trimming shortened V by 9 bases and J by 3 bases, and 12 bases separated the two germline ends. The CDR3 nucleotides read TGTGCCAGCGCTGACAGACTCAATCAGCCCCAGCATTTT. The encoded protein is CASADRLNQPQHF.

This rearrangement joins TRBV2 to TRBJ2-7; TRBD1 is a possible D gene (6 bases). The CDR3 runs 14 residues. Germline values: CDR1 SNHLY, CDR2 FYNNEI. Trimming removed 9 bases from V and 0 bases from J, with 15 bases in between. CDR3 coding DNA: TGTGCCAGAAACAGGGAACCGAGCTCCTACGAGCAGTACTTC. Translation: CARNREPSSYEQYF.

V and J are TRBV5-1 and TRBJ1-6, with TRBD1 matching over 9 bases. Trimming took 4 bases from V and 7 from J; bases not matched to a gene: 15. Looked up from germline, CDR1 is SGHRS and CDR2 is YFSETQ. The CDR3 contains 18 residues. The CDR3 DNA reads as TGCGCCAGCAGCGTCCAAAATTCAGCCGGGACAGGGAATTCACCCCTCCACTTT. Its protein product is CASSVQNSAGTGNSPLHF.

The chain uses TRBV12-2 and TRBJ2-7; no check of the table's D call, TRBD2, against the DNA was made. TRBV12-2 is a pseudogene locus. The CDR3 is 16 amino acids. The CDR3 DNA follows: TGTGCAAGTCGCTTACGGGCTAGCGGGGGGGCCTACGAGCAGTACTTC. Translated, it gives CASRLRASGGAYEQYF.

This chain uses TRBV9 with TRBJ2-3, with 7 bases that match TRBD1. Germline CDR1 is SGDLS and CDR2 is YYNGEE. CDR3 length: 16 residues. Trimming at V came to 3 bases and at J to 2 bases, leaving 9 bases not matched to a gene. The CDR3 DNA reads as TGTGCCAGCAGCGGGGCCATCGGGACAGTCACAGATACGCAGTATTTT. As protein: CASSGAIGTVTDTQYF.

Details on this clone: An end of the junction differs from the germline gene, which may be a read error. J is TRBJ1-5 and V is TRBV6-1; D unresolved. The germline CDR1 and CDR2 sequences are MNHNS and SASEGT. The CDR3 length is 14 residues. The chain's CDR3 is CASREGLSNQPQHF. CDR3 DNA: TGTGCCAGCAGAGAAGGACTGTCGAATCAGCCCCAGCATTTT.

This chain links TRBV12-3 or TRBV12-4 with TRBJ2-7, with a tentative D call TRBD1 (6 bases). The CDR3 contains 13 residues. V lost 5 bases and J lost 3, with 11 bases in between. CDR3 nucleotides: TGTGCCAGCAGTCAAAAGACAGGCTACGAGCAGTACTTC. This translates into CASSQKTGYEQYF.

The V gene is TRBV5-4, the J gene TRBJ1-2; 7 nucleotides line up with TRBD1. Germline CDR1 and CDR2: SGHNT and YYREEE (reference sequence). Losses at the gene ends were 0 bases for V and 5 bases for J; bases not matched to a gene: 4. The CDR3 contains 14 residues. The CDR3 region is CASSLVGQDYGYTF. The CDR3 coding sequence is TGTGCCAGCAGCTTGGTAGGACAGGATTATGGCTACACCTTC.

This rearrangement joins TRBV28 to TRBJ1-4; 10 nucleotides match TRBD1. CDR1 and CDR2 (germline): MDHEN, SYDVKM. Trimming at V came to 5 bases and at J to 10 bases, leaving 7 bases not matched to a gene. The CDR3 length is 14 residues. The CDR3 DNA reads TGTGCCAGCAGTCCCGGGACAGGGGAGGGAAAACTGTTTTTT. This gives the protein CASSPGTGEGKLFF.

This sequence joins TRBV4-1 and TRBJ2-3; TRBD1 agrees at 9 bases. V was clipped by 3 bases and J by 3 bases; unmatched bases: 7. From germline, CDR1 is MGHRA and CDR2 YSYEKL. The CDR3 contains 16 residues. The CDR3, as DNA: TGCGCCAGCAGCCAGACCACAGGGGGCAAGACAGATACGCAGTATTTT. This gives the protein CASSQTTGGKTDTQYF.

The chain combines TRBV7-7 with TRBJ2-2, with D uncertain. The germline CDR1 and CDR2 sequences are SSHAT and FNYEAQ (reference sequence). V lost 5 bases, J lost 2 bases, and 6 bases lay in between. The CDR3 spans 13 residues. The CDR3 is CASSTGNTGELFF. In nucleotides, the CDR3 is TGTGCCAGCAGCACGGGTAACACCGGGGAGCTGTTTTTT.

This rearrangement joins TRBV3-1 (or the pseudogene TRBV3-2) to TRBJ2-7; D uncertain. The CDR3 length is 14 residues. The V end lost 4 bases, the J end lost 0 bases, and 10 bases lay between the germline ends. CDR1 is LGHDT and CDR2 is YNNKEL in the germline V gene (reference sequence). CDR3 loop: CASSLSVSSYEQYF. In nucleotides, the CDR3 is TGTGCCAGCAGCCTAAGCGTTAGCTCCTACGAGCAGTACTTC.

The chain has TRBV6-4 and TRBJ1-6; D perhaps matches TRBD1 (5 bases). The germline V gene encodes CDR1 MRHNA and CDR2 SNTAGT. Trimming left V 2 bases short and J 7 bases short, with 9 bases between. This CDR3 comprises 14 residues. The CDR3: CASSDGGGNSPLHF. The CDR3 DNA reads as TGTGCCAGCAGTGACGGGGGGGGGAATTCACCCCTCCACTTT.

This sequence joins TRBV5-1 and TRBJ2-5, with 7 bases identical to TRBD2. This CDR3 comprises 17 residues. Trimming removed 4 bases from V and 1 base from J; junction bases left unmatched: 13. The germline V gene encodes CDR1 SGHRS and CDR2 YFSETQ. CDR3 nucleotides: TGCGCCAGCAGCCCTGGGGTTGGACTAGAAGCCCAAGAGACCCAGTACTTC. Translation: CASSPGVGLEAQETQYF.

The rearrangement links TRBV3-1 (or the pseudogene TRBV3-2) to TRBJ1-4; tentative D call: TRBD1 (5 bases). V lost 4 bases and J 7 bases, leaving 25 bases between the germline ends. The germline V gene has CDR1 LGHDT and CDR2 YNNKEL (reference sequence). This CDR3 spans 18 amino acids. For the CDR3, the DNA is TGTGCCAGCAGCCGAAGATCGGTATCCAGGGTGTCAGTTGAAAAACTGTTTTTT. As protein: CASSRRSVSRVSVEKLFF.

The chain employs TRBV9 and TRBJ2-1; 13 positions agree with TRBD2. The V gene end was trimmed by 2 bases and the J gene end by 3 bases; junction bases not matched to a gene: 5. The CDR3 has 17 residues. CDR1 SGDLS and CDR2 YYNGEE come from the germline V gene. CDR3 loop: CASSVTSGGAIYNEQFF. The CDR3 DNA sequence: TGTGCCAGCAGCGTCACTAGCGGGGGGGCGATCTACAATGAGCAGTTCTTC.

This clone was counted only a few times. This rearrangement joins TRBV6-6 to TRBJ1-5; 11 bases are a match to TRBD1. J gave up 2 bases and V 5 bases, and 2 bases lay outside the gene matches. The CDR3 is made up of 15 amino acids. The germline V gene has CDR1 MNHNY and CDR2 SVGAGI (reference sequence). The CDR3 coding sequence is TGTGCCAGCAGTCAGGGACAGGGGGGCAATCAGCCCCAGCATTTT. Translation gives CASSQGQGGNQPQHF.

This chain uses TRBV19 with TRBJ1-5, with TRBD1 matching over 11 bases. This CDR3 is built from 15 residues. Trimming cost V 1 base and J 6 bases; bases outside gene matches: 2. The germline gives CDR1 LNHDA, CDR2 SQIVND (reference sequence). The CDR3 is CASSIGTGGGQPQHF. The CDR3 DNA follows: TGTGCCAGTAGTATAGGGACAGGGGGCGGTCAGCCCCAGCATTTT.

J is TRBJ2-7 and V is TRBV10-3; the match to TRBD1 covers 9 bases. CDR3 length: 17 residues. Per the germline V gene, CDR1 is ENHRY and CDR2 is SYGVKD. V lost 3 bases, J lost 0 bases, and 9 bases stayed unmatched. CDR3 in amino acids: CAISDPGQGPSSYEQYF. DNA for the CDR3: TGTGCCATCAGTGACCCAGGACAGGGGCCGAGCTCCTACGAGCAGTACTTC.

The V and J genes are TRBV7-3 and TRBJ2-3; TRBD2 might be the D (7 bases). This CDR3 contains 15 residues. V lost 5 bases to trimming and J lost 3 bases, with 15 bases between them. The germline V gene has CDR1 SGHTA and CDR2 FQGTGA. The CDR3 nucleotides are TGTGCCAGCAGCCCAGTCGGGGGGCAGACAGATACGCAGTATTTT. As protein: CASSPVGGQTDTQYF. The variable domain in full, with the rest retrieved from reference TRBV7-3 and TRBJ2-3, is GAGVSQTPSNKVTEKGKYVELRCDPISGHTALYWYRQSLGQGPEFLIYFQGTGAADDSGLPNDRFFAVRPEGSVSTLKIQRTERGDSAVYLCASSPVGGQTDTQYFGPGTRLTVL.

V gene TRBV7-8 combines with J gene TRBJ1-4; TRBD1 is a possible D gene (5 bases). The CDR3 has 13 residues. The V end was cut by 5 bases, the J end by 8 bases, with 12 bases between. CDR1 SGHVS and CDR2 FQNEAQ come from the germline V gene. For the CDR3, the DNA is TGTGCCAGCAGCCGTCAGGGTTCCGAAAAACTGTTTTTT. Protein product: CASSRQGSEKLFF.

This rearrangement joins TRBV12-3 or TRBV12-4 to TRBJ1-3, with a weak D call TRBD1 (6 bases). Trimming stripped 2 bases from V and 4 bases from J, with 6 bases between. The CDR3 consists of 13 residues. The DNA for the CDR3 is TGTGCCAGCAGTTTAACAGGGGGAAACACCATATATTTT. Translation gives CASSLTGGNTIYF.

This rearrangement joins TRBV15 to TRBJ2-1; 11 bases align to TRBD2. From germline, CDR1 is LNHNV and CDR2 YYDKDF (reference sequence). Trimming at V came to 9 bases and at J to 7 bases, leaving 14 bases not matched to a gene. This CDR3 spans 16 amino acids. The CDR3 nucleotides are TGTGCCACAGAAAATAGCGGGGGGGCGTGGAGGAATGAGCAGTTCTTC. Its protein product is CATENSGGAWRNEQFF.

This sequence joins TRBV5-6 and TRBJ1-2, with TRBD1 matching over 8 bases. The CDR3 spans 13 residues. Germline CDR1 and CDR2: SGHDT and YYEEEE. Trimming removed 4 bases from V and 8 bases from J; junction bases left unmatched: 7. CDR3 region: CASSPGQGRGYTF. The CDR3 region has the DNA TGTGCCAGCAGCCCAGGACAGGGACGGGGCTACACCTTC.

The rearrangement uses TRBV12-5 and TRBJ2-5, with 7 bases matching TRBD1. Germline values: CDR1 LGHNT, CDR2 FRNRAP. After removal of 6 bases from V and 3 bases from J, the junction contained 7 bases not matched to a gene. This CDR3 has 14 residues. In DNA, the CDR3 is TGTGCTAGTGGAACCGGACAGGCTAAAGAGACCCAGTACTTC. As protein: CASGTGQAKETQYF.

The chain recombines TRBV14 with TRBJ2-3; D gene uncertain. From germline, CDR1 is SGHDN and CDR2 FVKESK. There are 19 residues in the CDR3. V lost 1 base to trimming and J lost 2 bases, with 22 bases between them. The CDR3 region is CASSQGRKTVQAPTDTQYF. The CDR3 bases are TGTGCCAGCAGCCAAGGGCGAAAAACGGTTCAGGCTCCCACAGATACGCAGTATTTT.

The chain combines TRBV10-2 with TRBJ2-7; 9 bases match TRBD2. This CDR3 has 17 amino acids. The V and J ends lost 1 base and 1 base, in that order; junction bases with no gene match: 8. Germline CDR1 reads WSHSY; CDR2 reads SAAADI. CDR3: CASSEFTRLAASYEQYF. The CDR3 region has the DNA TGCGCCAGCAGTGAGTTCACGCGACTAGCGGCTTCCTACGAGCAGTACTTC.

V and J are TRBV6-5 and TRBJ1-2; D not certain. The germline V and J ends were trimmed by 2 bases and 7 bases, with 17 bases remaining between them. Germline loops: CDR1 MNHEY, CDR2 SVGAGI. The CDR3 sequence is 15 residues long. CDR3 protein: CASSYAVEGVTGYTF. The CDR3 DNA reads TGTGCCAGCAGTTACGCCGTCGAGGGAGTAACTGGCTACACCTTC.